The 27 T cell receptor beta chains reported below all come from one sample, sequenced in a study of blood T cells in healthy people across ages. A sample-barcoded 5' primer and a J-beta primer mix were used in a second PCR of about 7 to 11 cycles. TCRdb itself ran the 5' RACE reads through MiXCR, one entry per CDR3 protein. The data show 1.4 million or so distinct CDR3 sequences, with roughly 43% seen just once and approximately 4% held by the top ten. Sequenced input: blood. The receptors were gathered from a woman aged 18-29 years in good health.

The genes are TRBV25-1 and TRBJ1-5; the match to TRBD1 covers 7 bases. Germline-derived CDR1 and CDR2 are MGHDK and SYGVNS. Trimming took 5 bases from V and 2 from J; bases not matched to a gene: 12. The CDR3 runs 17 residues. The CDR3, as DNA: TGTGCCAGCAGTACCGGACAGGAGGGGAGTGGCAATCAGCCCCAGCATTTT. Translating it yields CASSTGQEGSGNQPQHF. Complete variable domain (other parts from reference TRBV25-1 and TRBJ1-5): EADIYQTPRYLVIGTGKKITLECSQTMGHDKMYWYQQDPGMELHLIHYSYGVNSTEKGDLSSESTVSRIRTEHFPLTLESARPSHTSQYLCASSTGQEGSGNQPQHFGDGTRLSIL.

This clonotype was detected only once. This rearrangement joins TRBV5-1 to TRBJ1-2, with a tentative D call TRBD1 (5 bases). CDR3 length: 14 residues. Germline V lookup: CDR1 SGHRS, CDR2 YFSETQ. V was cut by 5 bases and J by 6 bases, with 17 bases left in between. The CDR3 protein is CASSIDAGRNGYTF. CDR3 sequence (DNA): TGCGCCAGCAGTATAGATGCAGGGAGGAATGGCTACACCTTC.

Ten or more counts support this clonotype. The chain couples TRBV7-9 to TRBJ2-1; D is unclear. CDR1 is SEHNR, CDR2 FQNEAQ, per germline (reference sequence). CDR3 length: 14 amino acids. The germline V and J ends were trimmed by 7 bases and 4 bases, with 14 bases remaining between them. This chain's CDR3 is CASILTGNYNEQFF. DNA of the CDR3: TGTGCCAGCATCCTAACTGGGAATTACAATGAGCAGTTCTTC. The whole variable domain, filled in from reference TRBV7-9 and TRBJ2-1, reads DTGVSQNPRHKITKRGQNVTFRCDPISEHNRLYWYRQTLGQGPEFLTYFQNEAQLEKSRLLSDRFSAERPKGSFSTLEIQRTEQGDSAMYLCASILTGNYNEQFFGPGTRLTVL.

This clonotype was observed a handful of times. This sequence joins TRBV7-9 and TRBJ1-1, with a possible D match to TRBD1 (6 bases). The V gene lost 3 bases and the J gene lost 1 base, with 12 bases spanning the gap. CDR3 size: 15 residues. Germline CDR1 is SEHNR and CDR2 is FQNEAQ (reference sequence). CDR3 sequence (DNA): TGTGCCAGCAGCTTTCCAGGGGATAAGAACACTGAAGCTTTCTTT. Translation: CASSFPGDKNTEAFF.

CDR3 region: CASSPGQGSYAFF. CDR3 bases: TGTGCCAGCAGTCCTGGACAGGGGTCTTATGCTTTCTTT. The chain employs TRBV7-2 and TRBJ1-1; 9 nucleotides match TRBD1. From germline, CDR1 is SGHTA and CDR2 FQGNSA. After removal of 6 bases from V and 11 bases from J, the junction contained 10 bases not matched to a gene. The CDR3 is 13 amino acids.

The chain has TRBV5-1 and TRBJ2-2, with D possibly being TRBD1 (5 bases). The CDR3 covers 15 residues. Germline values: CDR1 SGHRS, CDR2 YFSETQ. V lost 2 bases and J lost 3, with 11 bases in between. Written as DNA, the CDR3 is TGCGCCAGCAGCTTAGACAGCAGGCACACCGGGGAGCTGTTTTTT. Amino acid sequence: CASSLDSRHTGELFF.

V gene TRBV7-2 combines with J gene TRBJ1-2; possible D gene TRBD1, 5 bases. The CDR3 length is 17 residues. The germline gives CDR1 SGHTA, CDR2 FQGNSA. V lost 1 base to trimming and J lost 4 bases, with 19 bases between them. CDR3 residues: CASSLGAGSLFGYGYTF. The CDR3 DNA follows: TGTGCCAGCAGCTTAGGGGCAGGGTCGTTATTCGGCTATGGCTACACCTTC.

Written as DNA, the CDR3 is TGTGCCCGCAACACTGAGCAGTTCTTC. It codes for CARNTEQFF. V usage is TRBV28 and J usage is TRBJ2-1; no clear D gene. V was shortened by 11 bases and J by 9 bases, with 8 bases between the two germline ends. From germline, CDR1 is MDHEN and CDR2 SYDVKM. The CDR3 consists of 9 residues.

V usage is TRBV14 and J usage is TRBJ2-3; D is ambiguous. Germline CDR1 is SGHDN and CDR2 is FVKESK. The CDR3 is made up of 14 amino acids. The V and J ends lost 0 bases and 5 bases respectively, with 9 bases between them. The CDR3 DNA is TGTGCCAGCAGCCAAGACTACCGCGGAGATACGCAGTATTTT. Its translation is CASSQDYRGDTQYF.

This clonotype occurred a few times. This chain joins TRBV20-1 and TRBJ1-2; TRBD1 might be the D (5 bases). Trimming cost V 3 bases and J 5 bases, with 16 bases left between them. CDR3 length: 14 amino acids. The germline gives CDR1 DFQATT, CDR2 SNEGSKA (reference sequence). The CDR3 nucleotides are TGCAGTGCTAGTAGAGTGACAGACCAATATGGCTACACCTTC. It translates to CSASRVTDQYGYTF.

The chain carries TRBV28 and TRBJ1-6, with 7 bases that match TRBD1. This CDR3 has 18 residues. Trimming cost V 3 bases and J 0 bases; bases outside gene matches: 8. Germline V CDR1 and CDR2: MDHEN, SYDVKM. Written as DNA, the CDR3 is TGTGCCAGCAGTTTGAGGACAGGCCTAAGCTCCTATAATTCACCCCTCCACTTT. Translation gives CASSLRTGLSSYNSPLHF.

This clonotype appeared a few times. V and J are TRBV7-2 and TRBJ2-5; TRBD2 is a possible D gene (6 bases). V was shortened by 3 bases and J by 5 bases, with 22 bases between the two germline ends. This CDR3 has 17 residues. CDR1 and CDR2 from the germline V gene are SGHTA and FQGNSA. CDR3 sequence: CASSFSLVMRGGETQYF. The CDR3 bases are TGTGCCAGCAGCTTCTCTCTTGTCATGCGGGGTGGGGAGACCCAGTACTTC. Variable domain in full (rest from reference TRBV7-2 and TRBJ2-5): GAGVSQSPSNKVTEKGKDVELRCDPISGHTALYWYRQSLGQGLEFLIYFQGNSAPDKSGLPSDRFSAERTGGSVSTLTIQRTQQEDSAVYLCASSFSLVMRGGETQYFGPGTRLLVL.

This chain uses TRBV20-1 with TRBJ1-4; 9 nucleotides align to TRBD1. The CDR3 loop spans 15 amino acids. With V trimmed by 0 bases and J by 5 bases, 4 bases remained unmatched. CDR1 is DFQATT, CDR2 SNEGSKA, per germline (reference sequence). The CDR3 loop is CSARDNRGRNEKLFF. CDR3 nucleotide sequence: TGCAGTGCTAGAGACAACAGGGGGCGGAATGAAAAACTGTTTTTT.

The chain is built from TRBV27 and TRBJ2-1, with TRBD2 matching over 7 bases. The DNA end is a closer match to TRBJ2-7, so the J assignment may be wrong. This CDR3 has 16 residues. CDR1 and CDR2 from the germline V gene are MNHEY and SMNVEV (reference sequence). The CDR3 DNA sequence: TGTGCCAGCAGAATGAGAGGCAGGGAGGGGTACAATGAGCAGTACTTC. Amino acids: CASRMRGREGYNEQYF.

Only a few counts were recorded for this clonotype. The genes are TRBV29-1 and TRBJ2-1; the D gene is possibly TRBD1 (6 bases). V lost 7 bases and J 7 bases, leaving 14 bases between the germline ends. The germline V gene has CDR1 SQVTM and CDR2 ANQGSEA. The CDR3 is 12 amino acids. The CDR3 DNA follows: TGCAGCGCACAACCTACAGGGAATGAGCAGTTCTTC. Residues: CSAQPTGNEQFF.

The chain uses TRBV29-1 and TRBJ2-7; the D is unclear. Deletions cut 7 bases from V and 0 bases from J, with 13 bases between. This CDR3 contains 13 residues. Germline lookup yields CDR1 SQVTM and CDR2 ANQGSEA. For the CDR3, the DNA is TGCAGCGCTGTTGGCCGGTACTCCTACGAGCAGTACTTC. Translating it yields CSAVGRYSYEQYF.

The chain couples TRBV6-2 or TRBV6-3 to TRBJ1-2; TRBD1 might be the D (5 bases). V shed 2 bases and J shed 7 bases, with 11 bases lying between them. This CDR3 spans 13 amino acids. Germline assignment: CDR1 MNHEY and CDR2 SVGEGT. CDR3 residues: CASSYVPGGGYTF. CDR3 DNA sequence: TGTGCCAGCAGTTACGTCCCCGGGGGTGGCTACACCTTC.

The chain carries TRBV4-3 and TRBJ2-1; possibly TRBD2 for D (5 bases). Looked up from germline, CDR1 is LGHNA and CDR2 is YSLEER. Trimming removed 0 bases at V and 2 bases at J, with 17 bases between. The CDR3 covers 18 residues. Here the CDR3 reads CASSQDLGEPAAYNEQFF. CDR3 coding DNA: TGCGCCAGCAGCCAAGATCTCGGGGAGCCAGCAGCCTACAATGAGCAGTTCTTC.

The chain couples TRBV5-1 to TRBJ1-4; D is uncertain. The CDR3 is 16 amino acids. Deletions cut 4 bases from V and 7 bases from J, with 20 bases between. Germline assignment: CDR1 SGHRS and CDR2 YFSETQ. The CDR3 loop is CASSPVGGGMGEKLFF. CDR3 nucleotides: TGCGCCAGCAGCCCGGTCGGTGGAGGAATGGGTGAAAAACTGTTTTTT.

The chain carries TRBV7-3 and TRBJ2-1; 8 bases line up with TRBD2. Unmatched junction bases numbered 4, after V lost 0 bases and J lost 6 bases. The CDR3 contains 15 residues. Germline CDR1 and CDR2: SGHTA and FQGTGA. In DNA form, the CDR3 reads TGTGCCAGCAGCTTAACATCGGGACTAGTCAATGAGCAGTTCTTC. Translation: CASSLTSGLVNEQFF.

This chain links TRBV20-1 with TRBJ2-3; D uncertain. Germline-derived CDR1 and CDR2 are DFQATT and SNEGSKA (reference sequence). V gave up 3 bases and J gave up 2 bases, with 12 bases separating them. The CDR3 covers 14 residues. In nucleotides, the CDR3 is TGCAGTGCTAGGGCCAGTTCGGCCACAGATACGCAGTATTTT. This codes for CSARASSATDTQYF.

This clonotype was counted a few times. The J gene is TRBJ1-1, the V gene TRBV7-9, with 7 positions matching TRBD1. Losses at the gene ends were 5 bases for V and 0 bases for J; bases not matched to a gene: 12. The V gene's germline CDR1 is SEHNR and CDR2 FQNEAQ (reference sequence). This CDR3 is built from 17 residues. CDR3 sequence: CASSGAGTVVMNTEAFF. CDR3 nucleotides: TGTGCCAGCAGCGGGGCCGGGACAGTCGTCATGAACACTGAAGCTTTCTTT.

There are a few counts of this clonotype. The CDR3 loop is CASSWTGEQPQHF. The CDR3 nucleotides are TGTGCCAGCAGCTGGACAGGGGAGCAGCCCCAGCATTTT. This chain uses TRBV7-9 with TRBJ1-5; 9 bases map to TRBD1. V lost 4 bases to trimming and J lost 7 bases; unmatched junction nucleotides: 2. CDR3 size: 13 residues. Germline V lookup: CDR1 SEHNR, CDR2 FQNEAQ (reference sequence).

The rearrangement links TRBV18 to TRBJ1-5, with TRBD1 as a possible D gene (5 bases). V lost 4 bases and J 7 bases, leaving 11 bases between the germline ends. Looked up from germline, CDR1 is KGHSH and CDR2 is LQKENI. The length of the CDR3 is 13 residues. As DNA, the CDR3 is TGTGCCAGCTCACTCCAGGGAAAACAGCCCCAGCATTTT. Encoded protein: CASSLQGKQPQHF.

V usage is TRBV30 and J usage is TRBJ1-1; possibly TRBD1 for D (5 bases). Trimming took 0 bases from V and 7 from J, leaving 12 bases between them. The length of the CDR3 is 13 residues. Germline lookup yields CDR1 GTSNPN and CDR2 SVGIG (reference sequence). CDR3 in amino acids: CAWSVLDGHEAFF. The CDR3 DNA sequence: TGTGCCTGGAGTGTTTTAGACGGACATGAAGCTTTCTTT. The full variable domain, completed using reference TRBV30 and TRBJ1-1, is SQTIHQWPATLVQPVGSPLSLECTVEGTSNPNLYWYRQAAGRGLQLLFYSVGIGQISSEVPQNLSASRPQDRQFILSSKKLLLSDSGFYLCAWSVLDGHEAFFGQGTRLTVV.

The genes are TRBV6-6 and TRBJ1-5; no reliable D call. Germline V lookup: CDR1 MNHNY, CDR2 SVGAGI (reference sequence). With 8 bases removed from V and 6 bases from J, the gap between germline ends came to 11 bases. CDR3 size: 12 residues. CDR3 protein: CASSRLGQPQHF. The CDR3 coding sequence is TGTGCCAGCTCAAGGTTAGGTCAGCCCCAGCATTTT.

The chain combines TRBV7-2 with TRBJ1-5; D ambiguous. Trimming shortened V by 2 bases and J by 1 base, and 12 bases separated the two germline ends. The CDR3 totals 16 residues. Germline CDR1 SGHTA, CDR2 FQGNSA. DNA of the CDR3: TGTGCCAGCAGCTTAACCCTTAGAGAAAGCAATCAGCCCCAGCATTTT. Translated: CASSLTLRESNQPQHF. Full variable domain (missing parts from reference TRBV7-2 and TRBJ1-5): GAGVSQSPSNKVTEKGKDVELRCDPISGHTALYWYRQSLGQGLEFLIYFQGNSAPDKSGLPSDRFSAERTGGSVSTLTIQRTQQEDSAVYLCASSLTLRESNQPQHFGDGTRLSIL.